Each of the 21 T cell receptor beta chains below was sequenced from the same sample in a study of identical twins. Using its own MiXCR run on the 5' RACE reads, TCRdb lists one record per CDR3 protein. In the table there are around 960,000 distinct CDR3 sequences, 10% to 15% of which are singletons. Another study also made use of these data, one on yellow fever vaccine responses in identical twins.

The sequencing input was PBMCs. The receptors come from a woman between 18 and 29 years old in good health.

This chain connects TRBV2 to TRBJ2-1; 13 bases are a match to TRBD2. Germline values: CDR1 SNHLY, CDR2 FYNNEI. The trim removed 9 bases at V and 10 bases at J, leaving 9 bases unmatched. The CDR3 loop spans 14 amino acids. The CDR3 sequence is CASQLAGGPREQFF. The CDR3 DNA reads as TGTGCCAGTCAACTAGCGGGGGGGCCACGGGAGCAGTTCTTC.

The rearrangement links TRBV7-9 to TRBJ2-7, with a tentative D call TRBD1 (6 bases). This CDR3 region has 12 residues. Trimming pared 5 bases from V and 6 bases from J, leaving 11 bases between. Germline V lookup: CDR1 SEHNR, CDR2 FQNEAQ (reference sequence). The CDR3 nucleotides read TGTGCCAGCAGCGACAGGCCAGGCGAGCAGTACGTC. Its protein product is CASSDRPGEQYV.

The sample holds a few counts of this clonotype. This chain joins TRBV20-1 and TRBJ2-7; D is unresolved. V was shortened by 4 bases and J by 0 bases, with 7 bases between the two germline ends. There are 12 residues in the CDR3. The germline V gene has CDR1 DFQATT and CDR2 SNEGSKA (reference sequence). CDR3 in DNA: TGCAGTGCTACACAATACTCCTACGAGCAGTACTTC. This gives the protein CSATQYSYEQYF.

This clonotype was found a few times. This chain uses TRBV29-1 with TRBJ2-4; a possible D gene is TRBD1 (5 bases). Trimming removed 6 bases from V and 6 bases from J, with 21 bases in between. In germline, CDR1 is SQVTM, CDR2 ANQGSEA. The CDR3 extends over 15 amino acids. CDR3 bases: TGCAGCGTGGACGGCGGACAAGGCCATCCAAACATTCAGTACTTC. Encoded protein: CSVDGGQGHPNIQYF. The variable domain in full, completed from reference TRBV29-1 and TRBJ2-4, reads SAVISQKPSRDICQRGTSLTIQCQVDSQVTMMFWYRQQPGQSLTLIATANQGSEATYESGFVIDKFPISRPNLTFSTLTVSNMSPEDSSIYLCSVDGGQGHPNIQYFGAGTRLSVL.

The chain is built from TRBV9 and TRBJ2-7; 7 nucleotides line up with TRBD1. V trimming: 4 bases; J trimming: 1 base; junction bases outside the gene matches: 8. Germline V CDR1 and CDR2: SGDLS, YYNGEE. The CDR3 runs to 15 residues. CDR3: CASSPYDRESYEQYF. In nucleotides, the CDR3 is TGTGCCAGCAGCCCCTATGACAGGGAGTCCTACGAGCAGTACTTC.

This clonotype was recorded a few times. This chain connects TRBV12-3 or TRBV12-4 to TRBJ1-3; perhaps TRBD1 as D (6 bases). The CDR3 sequence is 14 residues long. The V end lost 7 bases, the J end lost 2 bases, and 12 bases lay between the germline ends. CDR3 region: CASITTGTGNTIYF. CDR3 in DNA: TGTGCCAGCATCACAACAGGGACTGGAAACACCATATATTTT.

This clonotype appeared a few times. The rearrangement uses TRBV4-1 and TRBJ2-5; 8 bases map to TRBD1. Germline lookup yields CDR1 MGHRA and CDR2 YSYEKL. J gave up 5 bases and V 1 base, and 6 bases lay outside the gene matches. There are 15 residues in the CDR3. The CDR3 DNA follows: TGCGCCAGCAGCCAAGGGGCAGGGGGCACGGAGACCCAGTACTTC. Encoded protein: CASSQGAGGTETQYF.

The J gene is TRBJ2-1, the V gene TRBV10-3; D is perhaps TRBD1 (6 bases). CDR3 length: 17 residues. CDR1 and CDR2 (germline): ENHRY, SYGVKD. V was clipped by 0 bases and J by 2 bases, with 14 bases between them. CDR3: CAISESSVRGTYNEQFF. CDR3 sequence (DNA): TGTGCCATCAGTGAGTCGTCAGTCAGGGGCACCTACAATGAGCAGTTCTTC.

This clonotype has only a few counts. The V and J genes are TRBV7-8 and TRBJ2-3, with 8 bases aligning to TRBD2. Germline V lookup: CDR1 SGHVS, CDR2 FQNEAQ. The CDR3 loop spans 15 amino acids. V was pared by 1 base and J by 6 bases, with 6 bases of the junction left unmatched. CDR3: CASSLGPGGMDTQYF. The DNA of the CDR3 is TGTGCCAGCAGCTTAGGTCCGGGGGGGATGGATACGCAGTATTTT.

This clonotype was found a few times. The V call is TRBV7-9, the J call TRBJ1-6; D possibly corresponds to TRBD1 (6 bases). Trimming removed 6 bases at V and 7 bases at J, with 13 bases between. CDR1 is SEHNR and CDR2 is FQNEAQ in the germline V gene (reference sequence). The CDR3 sequence is 14 residues long. CDR3 sequence (DNA): TGTGCCAGCAGGACGACAGGAACCAATTCACCCCTCCACTTT. Protein: CASRTTGTNSPLHF.

A few counts support this clonotype. This chain's CDR3 is CASSDRDRTTGELFF. The CDR3 DNA reads as TGTGCCAGCAGCGACCGGGACAGAACCACCGGGGAGCTGTTTTTT. The V call is TRBV11-2, the J call TRBJ2-2; TRBD1 matches at 7 bases. The CDR3 covers 15 residues. V lost 5 bases and J lost 4; bases outside the gene matches: 7. Germline CDR1 and CDR2: SGHAT and FQNNGV.

The rearrangement uses TRBV7-8 and TRBJ2-1; D unclear. CDR3 size: 13 residues. V shed 4 bases and J shed 4 bases, with 8 bases lying between them. Germline V lookup: CDR1 SGHVS, CDR2 FQNEAQ. This chain's CDR3 is CASSYKGYNEQFF. The CDR3 bases are TGTGCCAGCAGCTACAAGGGATACAATGAGCAGTTCTTC. Full variable domain (remainder filled in from reference TRBV7-8 and TRBJ2-1): GAGVSQSPRYKVAKRGQDVALRCDPISGHVSLFWYQQALGQGPEFLTYFQNEAQLDKSGLPSDRFFAERPEGSVSTLKIQRTQQEDSAVYLCASSYKGYNEQFFGPGTRLTVL.

This clonotype was seen many times. The V call is TRBV5-1, the J call TRBJ2-1, with 9 bases identical to TRBD2. From germline, CDR1 is SGHRS and CDR2 YFSETQ. This CDR3 is built from 17 residues. V trimming: 0 bases; J trimming: 6 bases; junction bases outside the gene matches: 10. The CDR3 DNA reads TGCGCCAGCAGCTTGGTATTCGGCGGGAGGGCCTTCAATGAGCAGTTCTTC. This encodes CASSLVFGGRAFNEQFF.

This chain connects TRBV20-1 to TRBJ1-3, with 8 bases lining up with TRBD1. Per germline, CDR1 DFQATT and CDR2 SNEGSKA (reference sequence). Trimming took 3 bases from V and 3 from J; bases not matched to a gene: 4. The length of the CDR3 is 14 residues. DNA of the CDR3: TGCAGTGCTAGCCCTACAGGGGGTGGAAACACCATATATTTT. The encoded protein is CSASPTGGGNTIYF.

In its sample, this clonotype was seen many times. The genes are TRBV4-1 and TRBJ1-2; D might be TRBD1 (6 bases). The germline V and J ends were trimmed by 0 bases and 4 bases, with 9 bases remaining between them. This CDR3 comprises 14 residues. CDR1 and CDR2 from the germline V gene are MGHRA and YSYEKL. The CDR3 DNA is TGCGCCAGCAGCCAAGATGGGGGCGGCTATGGCTACACCTTC. Amino acid sequence: CASSQDGGGYGYTF.

This clonotype has just a few counts. The gene calls are TRBV28 and TRBJ2-5; D perhaps matches TRBD1 (5 bases). Trimming took 3 bases from V and 4 from J, leaving 27 bases between them. The CDR3 is made up of 19 amino acids. Per the germline V gene, CDR1 is MDHEN and CDR2 is SYDVKM. In DNA form, the CDR3 reads TGTGCCAGCAGTTTGCGAGACAGATATGTCTCAAATAGGGGAGAGACCCAGTACTTC. It translates to CASSLRDRYVSNRGETQYF.

This clonotype was detected only a few times. For the CDR3, the DNA is TGTGCCAGCAGCCCCGGACAGGGAAAAGCGCCCCTCCACTTT. This sequence encodes CASSPGQGKAPLHF. This chain uses TRBV3-1 with TRBJ1-6; 8 bases map to TRBD1. The length of the CDR3 is 14 residues. The germline gives CDR1 LGHDT, CDR2 YNNKEL (reference sequence). The trim removed 4 bases at V and 13 bases at J, leaving 9 bases unmatched.

The chain recombines TRBV28 with TRBJ2-1; D may be TRBD1 or TRBD2 (5 bases each). Looked up from germline, CDR1 is MDHEN and CDR2 is SYDVKM. CDR3 length: 15 amino acids. The V gene lost 5 bases and the J gene lost 7 bases, with 18 bases spanning the gap. The CDR3 sequence: CASSARGGRQNEQFF. The CDR3 nucleotides read TGTGCCAGCAGTGCCCGTGGGGGAAGACAGAATGAGCAGTTCTTC.

In this sample, this clonotype turned up a few times. The V gene is TRBV6-2 or TRBV6-3, the J gene TRBJ2-7; D is possibly TRBD1 (6 bases). This CDR3 region has 16 residues. V lost 0 bases to trimming and J lost 4 bases, with 16 bases between them. The V gene's germline CDR1 is MNHEY and CDR2 SVGEGT. The DNA of the CDR3 is TGTGCCAGCAGTTACTCCCGGACAGCCGGCGTTTACGAGCAGTACTTC. Translated: CASSYSRTAGVYEQYF.

This clonotype was seen a handful of times. The chain links TRBV5-1 to TRBJ2-1; 9 bases agree with TRBD2. CDR3 length equals 16 residues. Looked up from germline, CDR1 is SGHRS and CDR2 is YFSETQ. Unmatched junction bases numbered 7, after V lost 0 bases and J lost 6 bases. The CDR3, as DNA: TGCGCCAGCAGCTTGGCACGCGGGAGGGCCGCCAATGAGCAGTTCTTC. Translated, it gives CASSLARGRAANEQFF.

The chain combines TRBV29-1 with TRBJ2-1, with TRBD2 matching over 7 bases. Germline values: CDR1 SQVTM, CDR2 ANQGSEA. The CDR3 is made up of 13 amino acids. Trimming at V came to 4 bases and at J to 6 bases, leaving 6 bases not matched to a gene. The CDR3 spells CSVGSGTFNEQFF. CDR3 nucleotide sequence: TGCAGCGTTGGAAGCGGGACCTTCAATGAGCAGTTCTTC.